This is a list of T cell receptor beta chains from one sample in a study of cytomegalovirus exposure and HLA in healthy donors. Some clones are missing from TCRdb's copy, which holds only in-frame ones; the method was immunoSEQ multiplex PCR. The sample lists roughly 120,000 clones, 65% to 85% occurring once. Specimen: PBMCs. Every receptor here comes from a middle-aged man in good health and CMV-seronegative. Both conserved end residues are part of each CDR3. D genes are given only for firm matches. The size of a clone is reported for some rows only, either as once, few or many, or as a class for expanded clones.

abundance,d_gene,j_gene,v_gene,CDR3nt,CDR3aa
-,TRBD2,TRBJ2-2,TRBV10-3,TGTGCCATCAGTGAGACGATGGGACTAGCGGATAACACCGGGGAGCTGTTTTTT,CAISETMGLADNTGELFF
few,TRBD1,TRBJ1-1,TRBV6-1,TGTGCCAGCAGCCCTAGGACAGGGGGCAGCTCAAGGGCTTTCTTT,CASSPRTGGSSRAFF
-,-,TRBJ2-3,TRBV7-2,TGTGCCAGCAGCTTAGATCCCTCTCTTCTCTTAGATACGCAGTATTTT,CASSLDPSLLLDTQYF
-,TRBD1,TRBJ1-4,TRBV29-1,TGCAGCGTTGATGTAGGAACAGGGGTCGAAAAACTGTTTTTT,CSVDVGTGVEKLFF
-,-,TRBJ2-6,TRBV21-1,TGTGCCAGCAGCAAATGGGGGCCGAAGGGGGCCGCTGGGGCCAACGTCCTGACTTTC,CASSKWGPKGAAGANVLTF
-,-,TRBJ2-1,TRBV5-4,TGTGCCAGCAGCTTGGGAGAACTAAGCTCCTACAATGAGCAGTTCTTC,CASSLGELSSYNEQFF
-,-,TRBJ2-3,TRBV30,TGTGCCTGGATAGAGGGACTCAAACCCCATCGAGATACGCAGTATTTT,CAWIEGLKPHRDTQYF
-,-,TRBJ2-7,TRBV11-1,TGTGCCAGCAGCTTGGAGGACTTCTACGAGCAGTACTTC,CASSLEDFYEQYF
-,TRBD2,TRBJ2-1,TRBV7-3,TGTGCCAGCAGCTACCTAGCGGGAGGGCGAAATGAGCAGTTCTTC,CASSYLAGGRNEQFF
-,-,TRBJ1-5,TRBV5-6,TGTGCCAGCAGTCCTGGCCGGGGAGGCAATCAGCCCCAGCATTTT,CASSPGRGGNQPQHF
-,-,TRBJ1-5,TRBV19,TGTGCCCGTAGTATAGATGGTCGGAGGAGCAATCAGCCCCAGCATTTT,CARSIDGRRSNQPQHF
-,TRBD1,TRBJ1-1,TRBV28,TGTGCCAGCAGAAGAGACAGGGCGAACACTGAAGCTTTCTTT,CASRRDRANTEAFF
-,-,TRBJ1-5,TRBV7-2,TGTGCCAGCAGCTTAGGGGTGGGCGGCAATCAGCCCCAGCATTTT,CASSLGVGGNQPQHF
-,-,TRBJ2-4,TRBV6-8,TGTGCCAGCAGTTACCCGACACTGGTGGCCAAAAACATTCAGTACTTC,CASSYPTLVAKNIQYF
-,-,TRBJ1-2,TRBV5-3,TGTGCCAGAAGCTTCCGGGAGCGCTGGTTGGACTATGGCTACACCTTC,CARSFRERWLDYGYTF
-,-,TRBJ2-7,TRBV5-4,TGTGCCAGCAGCCTGGAGGGGCAGTCCTACGAGCAGTACTTC,CASSLEGQSYEQYF
few,TRBD1,TRBJ2-3,TRBV7-9,TGTTCCAGCAGCTTCCCCGTCGGGACAGGGCTTACTGCCACAGATACGCAGTATTTT,CSSSFPVGTGLTATDTQYF
-,TRBD2,TRBJ2-1,TRBV6-1,TGTGCCAGCAGTGACCTCGCGGGGGGGCGCAATGAGCAGTTCTTC,CASSDLAGGRNEQFF
-,TRBD1,TRBJ1-2,TRBV7-9,TGTGCCAGCAGCCGCCGGGACAGGGGGAACTATGGCTACACCTTC,CASSRRDRGNYGYTF
few,TRBD1,TRBJ1-4,TRBV5-4,TGTGCCAGCAGCTTGATGGGACAGGCGAATGAAAAACTGTTTTTT,CASSLMGQANEKLFF
-,-,TRBJ1-2,TRBV6-5,TGTGCCAGCAGTTACGGGAGCGGAGGCTACACCTTC,CASSYGSGGYTF
-,-,TRBJ2-7,TRBV5-1,TGCGCCAGCAGCTTGACGGGCCAGGGAGGCTACGAGCAGTACTTC,CASSLTGQGGYEQYF
-,-,TRBJ2-3,TRBV5-6,TGTGCCAGCAGGGCCCGTGGCACAGATACGCAGTATTTT,CASRARGTDTQYF
-,-,TRBJ2-3,TRBV19,TGTGCCAGTAGGCTTGGCGGGGGCACAGATACGCAGTATTTT,CASRLGGGTDTQYF
-,-,TRBJ2-3,TRBV6-5,TGTGCCAGCAGGCCTACCGGGTCCACAGATACGCAGTATTTT,CASRPTGSTDTQYF
-,-,TRBJ1-2,TRBV28,TGTGCCAGCAGTTTTTGGGGGCGGCTTGGTAACTATGGCTACACCTTC,CASSFWGRLGNYGYTF
-,-,TRBJ1-2,TRBV19,TGTGCCACCCTACTGGACAGCACCTATGGCTACACCTTC,CATLLDSTYGYTF
few,-,TRBJ1-5,TRBV21-1,TGTGCCAGCAGCAAAGTGGTTGGAGGGTTGGCCAATCAGCCCCAGCATTTT,CASSKVVGGLANQPQHF
-,TRBD2,TRBJ2-3,TRBV19,TGTGCCAGTAGTAAAGGGGTAGCGGGAGGGTGGAGAGATACGCAGTATTTT,CASSKGVAGGWRDTQYF
-,TRBD2,TRBJ2-1,TRBV10-2,TGCGCCAGCAGTGAAAGGCGGGAGGGCCTCTACAATGAGCAGTTCTTC,CASSERREGLYNEQFF
-,-,TRBJ1-1,TRBV30,TGTGCCTGGGTCCCGGGGGGTAGTTGGAACACTGAAGCTTTCTTT,CAWVPGGSWNTEAFF
-,-,TRBJ2-1,TRBV7-7,TGTGCTAGCAGCATATCTAGCGCCTCTTACAATGAGCAGTTCTTC,CASSISSASYNEQFF
few,-,TRBJ2-6,TRBV4-1,TGCGCCAGCAGCCAAGAACCCCCGGAGGCAGGGGTAATAACTTTC,CASSQEPPEAGVITF
-,-,TRBJ2-6,TRBV27,TGTGCCAGCAGTTTAATACAGTCCTCTGGGGCCAACGTCCTGACTTTC,CASSLIQSSGANVLTF
-,-,TRBJ1-4,TRBV9,TGTGCCAGCAGCCCGCGGAGGACCGCAACTAATGAAAAACTGTTTTTT,CASSPRRTATNEKLFF
-,TRBD1,TRBJ2-7,TRBV7-2,TGTGCCAGTGCTCCTGGGGGGACAGGGGGTGACGAGCAGTACTTC,CASAPGGTGGDEQYF
-,-,TRBJ2-4,TRBV7-8,TGTGCCAGCAGCTTATTTGGGACGGGAGCGCCGGGGAACATTCAGTACTTC,CASSLFGTGAPGNIQYF